These 7 T cell receptor beta chains originate from one sample sequenced in a study of cytomegalovirus exposure and HLA in healthy donors. PCR involved 60 Vbeta and 13 Jbeta primers. Measured with immunoSEQ multiplex PCR; TCRdb has only the in-frame clones, and not every one. This sample yields 150,000 to 200,000 clones, of which around three quarters are seen a single time; approximately 2% belongs to the top ten. The sequenced sample consisted of PBMCs. These receptor sequences come from a woman in her twenties or thirties in good health and CMV-seronegative.

V and J are TRBV4-2 and TRBJ1-1; D gene uncertain. CDR1 and CDR2 (germline): LGHNA, YNFKEQ. This CDR3 is 14 amino acids long. The V gene lost 5 bases and the J gene lost 3 bases, with 13 bases spanning the gap. In nucleotides, the CDR3 is TGTGCCAGCAGCGCCCCGAGTGCGGACACTGAAGCTTTCTTT. Its protein is CASSAPSADTEAFF.

The CDR3 is CASTGQIYEQYF. The DNA of the CDR3 is TGTGCCAGCACCGGACAGATCTACGAGCAGTACTTC. The chain couples TRBV28 to TRBJ2-5; maybe TRBD1 (6 bases). TRBJ2-7 explains the end of the DNA better; the J call may be wrong. The CDR3 is 12 amino acids. CDR1 and CDR2 from the germline V gene are MDHEN and SYDVKM.

CDR3 region: CASSRRPGQGGNTIYF. Here the CDR3 DNA reads TGCGCCAGCAGCCGGAGACCGGGACAGGGAGGAAACACCATATATTTT. This rearrangement joins TRBV4-3 to TRBJ1-3; 9 nucleotides agree with TRBD1. The CDR3 length is 16 residues. With V trimmed by 4 bases and J by 4 bases, 8 bases remained unmatched. Germline-derived CDR1 and CDR2 are LGHNA and YSLEER.

The V and J genes are TRBV19 and TRBJ2-7; tentatively, D is TRBD2 (7 bases). This CDR3 has 14 residues. V was shortened by 3 bases and J by 4 bases, with 13 bases between the two germline ends. CDR1 is LNHDA, CDR2 SQIVND, per germline (reference sequence). For the CDR3, the DNA is TGTGCCAGTAGTATTGGGGGGGCGGGTTACGAGCAGTACTTC. Translating gives CASSIGGAGYEQYF.

This chain connects TRBV4-1 to TRBJ2-6; no reliable D call. CDR1 is MGHRA, CDR2 YSYEKL, per germline. Trimming took off 2 bases at V and 1 base at J, with 15 bases between the two ends. The length of the CDR3 is 18 residues. The CDR3 region is CASSQRPGSLSGANVLTF. The CDR3 DNA sequence: TGCGCCAGCAGCCAAAGGCCAGGCTCTCTTTCTGGGGCCAACGTCCTGACTTTC.

The rearrangement joins TRBV4-1 to TRBJ1-4; D is undetermined. The CDR3 is 14 amino acids. Per the germline V gene, CDR1 is MGHRA and CDR2 is YSYEKL. V was cut by 3 bases and J by 4 bases, with 9 bases left in between. CDR3 in DNA: TGCGCCAGCAGCCACCGGGATCTTAATGAAAAACTGTTTTTT. It is translated as CASSHRDLNEKLFF.

In the case of this clone: One end of the junction fails to match germline, which may point to a read error. The chain combines TRBV7-2 with TRBJ2-3; 10 bases are a match to TRBD2. This CDR3 has 14 amino acids. Germline CDR1 SGHTA, CDR2 FQGNSA. The CDR3 nucleotides read TGTGCCAGCAGCCTAGCGGGAGCCTCAGATACGCAGTATTTT. This sequence encodes CASSLAGASDTQYF.